A single sample is the source of the 4 T cell receptor beta chains below, sequenced in a study of T cells in Graves' hyperthyroidism and ophthalmopathy. TCR beta CDR3 regions were amplified from RNA. With the HTBI primer set, the TCR CDR3 went through a first round of RT-PCR. MiXCR was run by TCRdb on the multiplex PCR reads, yielding one entry per CDR3 protein. The data show a few hundred thousand distinct CDR3 sequences, 20% to 25% seen once. The sample was blood. The receptors derive from a man younger than 35 with Graves' hyperthyroidism.

This rearrangement joins TRBV11-2 to TRBJ2-7; TRBD1 matches at 9 bases. The CDR3 contains 16 residues. V shed 8 bases, J shed 2 bases, and the junction held 13 bases outside the gene matches. Looked up from germline, CDR1 is SGHAT and CDR2 is FQNNGV. CDR3 in DNA: TGTGCCAGCCGCGCGCGTGACAGGGGGAACCCCTACGAGCAGTACTTC. This sequence encodes CASRARDRGNPYEQYF.

The chain employs TRBV28 and TRBJ1-2, with 9 bases that match TRBD1. Losses at the gene ends were 7 bases for V and 7 bases for J; bases not matched to a gene: 10. The CDR3 sequence is 14 residues long. Germline CDR1 and CDR2: MDHEN and SYDVKM. The CDR3 DNA reads TGTGCCAGCACCTTGAGGGGACAGGGCCGTGGCTACACCTTC. Translation: CASTLRGQGRGYTF.

This clonotype showed up just once. Since a much larger clone is just one base distant, this may be a read error. V gene TRBV28 combines with J gene TRBJ1-1; D is uncertain. The CDR3 loop spans 15 amino acids. The V end lost 3 bases, the J end lost 4 bases, and 15 bases lay between the germline ends. Germline loops: CDR1 MDHEN, CDR2 SYDVKM. The CDR3 nucleotides are TGTGCCAGCAGTTTTACCACGACACCGAGCACTGAAGCTTTCTTT. Translating it yields CASSFTTTPSTEAFF.

This clonotype showed up many times. V and J are TRBV6-5 and TRBJ1-1; D call uncertain. The germline V gene encodes CDR1 MNHEY and CDR2 SVGAGI. The CDR3 loop spans 14 amino acids. The V gene lost 8 bases and the J gene lost 4 bases, with 17 bases spanning the gap. CDR3 DNA: TGTGCCAGCGGACTACCGGGGATCGCCACTGAAGCTTTCTTT. Amino acid sequence: CASGLPGIATEAFF.